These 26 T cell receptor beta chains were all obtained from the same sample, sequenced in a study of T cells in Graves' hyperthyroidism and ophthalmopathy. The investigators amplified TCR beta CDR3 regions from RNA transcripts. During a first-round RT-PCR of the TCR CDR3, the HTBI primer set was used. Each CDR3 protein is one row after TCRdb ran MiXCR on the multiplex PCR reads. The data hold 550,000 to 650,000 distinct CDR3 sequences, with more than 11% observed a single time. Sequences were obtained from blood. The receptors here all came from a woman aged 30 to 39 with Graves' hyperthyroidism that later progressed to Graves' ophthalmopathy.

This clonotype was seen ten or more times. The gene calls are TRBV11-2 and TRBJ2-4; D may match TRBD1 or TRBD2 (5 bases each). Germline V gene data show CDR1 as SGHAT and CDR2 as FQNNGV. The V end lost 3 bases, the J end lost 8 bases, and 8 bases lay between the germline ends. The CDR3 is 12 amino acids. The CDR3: CASSFGDDIQYF. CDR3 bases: TGTGCCAGCAGCTTTGGGGACGACATTCAGTACTTC.

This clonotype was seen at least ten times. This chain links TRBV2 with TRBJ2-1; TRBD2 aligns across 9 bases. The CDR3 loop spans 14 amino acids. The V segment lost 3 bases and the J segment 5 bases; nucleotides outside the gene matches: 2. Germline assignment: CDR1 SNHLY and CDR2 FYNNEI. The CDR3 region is CASSERGGNNEQFF. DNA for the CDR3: TGTGCCAGCAGTGAGCGGGGGGGAAACAATGAGCAGTTCTTC.

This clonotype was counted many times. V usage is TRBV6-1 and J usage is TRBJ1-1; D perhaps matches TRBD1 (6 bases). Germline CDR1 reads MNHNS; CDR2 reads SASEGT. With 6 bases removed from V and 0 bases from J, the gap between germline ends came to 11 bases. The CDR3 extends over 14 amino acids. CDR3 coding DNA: TGTGCCAGCAGGTTACAGGGAATGAACACTGAAGCTTTCTTT. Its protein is CASRLQGMNTEAFF.

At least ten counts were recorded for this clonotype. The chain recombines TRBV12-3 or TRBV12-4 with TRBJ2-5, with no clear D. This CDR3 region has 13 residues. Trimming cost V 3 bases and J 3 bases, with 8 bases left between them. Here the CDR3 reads CASSFYGEETQYF. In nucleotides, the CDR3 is TGTGCCAGCAGTTTTTATGGAGAAGAGACCCAGTACTTC.

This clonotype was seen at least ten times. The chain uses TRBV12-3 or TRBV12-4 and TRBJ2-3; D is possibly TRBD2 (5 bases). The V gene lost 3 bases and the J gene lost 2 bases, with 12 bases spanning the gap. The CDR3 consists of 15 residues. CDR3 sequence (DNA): TGTGCCAGCAGTTTGGCTAGCCCCTCCACAGATACGCAGTATTTT. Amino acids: CASSLASPSTDTQYF.

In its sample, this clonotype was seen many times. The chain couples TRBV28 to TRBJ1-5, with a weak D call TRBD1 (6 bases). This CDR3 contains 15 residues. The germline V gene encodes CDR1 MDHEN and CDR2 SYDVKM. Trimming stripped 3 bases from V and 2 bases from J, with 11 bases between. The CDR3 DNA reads TGTGCCAGCAGTTTCCCACAGGGCGGCAATCAGCCCCAGCATTTT. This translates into CASSFPQGGNQPQHF.

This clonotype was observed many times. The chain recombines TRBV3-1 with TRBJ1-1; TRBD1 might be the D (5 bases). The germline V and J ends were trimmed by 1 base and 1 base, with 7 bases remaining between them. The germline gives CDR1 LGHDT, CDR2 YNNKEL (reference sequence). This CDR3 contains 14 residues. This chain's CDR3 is CASSQVQGNTEAFF. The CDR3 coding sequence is TGTGCCAGCAGCCAAGTGCAGGGGAACACTGAAGCTTTCTTT.

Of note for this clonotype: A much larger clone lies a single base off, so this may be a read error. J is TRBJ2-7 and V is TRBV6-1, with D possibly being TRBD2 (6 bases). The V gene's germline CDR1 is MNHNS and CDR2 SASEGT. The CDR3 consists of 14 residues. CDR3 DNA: TGTGCCAGCGTAGGTCCAGCGGGCACCTACGAGCAGCACTTC. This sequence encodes CASVGPAGTYEQHF.

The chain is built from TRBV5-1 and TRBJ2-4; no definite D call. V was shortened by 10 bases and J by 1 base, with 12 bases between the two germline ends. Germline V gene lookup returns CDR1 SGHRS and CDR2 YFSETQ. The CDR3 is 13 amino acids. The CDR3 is CAPSPLAKNIQYF. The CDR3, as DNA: TGCGCCCCCAGCCCGCTGGCCAAAAACATTCAGTACTTC.

The CDR3 sequence is CASGSVGTEETQYF. The CDR3 DNA is TGTGCCAGCGGATCGGTTGGGACAGAAGAGACCCAGTACTTC. This rearrangement joins TRBV5-6 to TRBJ2-5; TRBD1 aligns across 7 bases. The CDR3 is 14 residues long. Trimming removed 7 bases from V and 3 bases from J; junction bases left unmatched: 9. The germline V gene has CDR1 SGHDT and CDR2 YYEEEE.

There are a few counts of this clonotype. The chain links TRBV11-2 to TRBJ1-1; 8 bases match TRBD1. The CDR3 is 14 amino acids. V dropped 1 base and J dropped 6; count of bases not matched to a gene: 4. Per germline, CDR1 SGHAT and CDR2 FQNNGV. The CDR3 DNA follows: TGTGCCAGCAGCTTAGCCCAGGGGGCGGCTGAAGCTTTCTTT. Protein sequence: CASSLAQGAAEAFF.

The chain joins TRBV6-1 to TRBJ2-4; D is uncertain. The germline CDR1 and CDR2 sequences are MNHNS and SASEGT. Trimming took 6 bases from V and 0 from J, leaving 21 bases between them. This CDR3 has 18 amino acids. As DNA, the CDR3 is TGTGCCAGCAGCCTAAGGTTGGTGGCCGACCTAGCCAAAAACATTCAGTACTTC. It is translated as CASSLRLVADLAKNIQYF.

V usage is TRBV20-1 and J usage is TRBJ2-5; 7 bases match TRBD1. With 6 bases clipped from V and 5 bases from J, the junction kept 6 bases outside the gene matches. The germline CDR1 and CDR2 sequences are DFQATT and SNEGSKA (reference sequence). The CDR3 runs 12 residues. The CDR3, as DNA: TGCAGTGCCCAGGGACAGCTCGAGACCCAGTACTTC. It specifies CSAQGQLETQYF.

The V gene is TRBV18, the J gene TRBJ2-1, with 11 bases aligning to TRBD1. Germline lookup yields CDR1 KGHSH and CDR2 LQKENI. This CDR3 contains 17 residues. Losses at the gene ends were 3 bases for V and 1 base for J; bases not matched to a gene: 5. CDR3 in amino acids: CASSPGQGVRSYNEQFF. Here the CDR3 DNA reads TGTGCCAGCTCACCGGGACAGGGGGTAAGGTCCTACAATGAGCAGTTCTTC. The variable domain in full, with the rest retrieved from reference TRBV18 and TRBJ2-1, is NAGVMQNPRHLVRRRGQEARLRCSPMKGHSHVYWYRQLPEEGLKFMVYLQKENIIDESGMPKERFSAEFPKEGPSILRIQQVVRGDSAAYFCASSPGQGVRSYNEQFFGPGTRLTVL.

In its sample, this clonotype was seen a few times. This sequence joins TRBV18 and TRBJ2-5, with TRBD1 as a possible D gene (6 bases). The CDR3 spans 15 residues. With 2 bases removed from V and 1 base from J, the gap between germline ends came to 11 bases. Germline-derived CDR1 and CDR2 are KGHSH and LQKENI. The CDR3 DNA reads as TGTGCCAGCTCACCAAGGGGGACCGGCCAAGAGACCCAGTACTTC. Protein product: CASSPRGTGQETQYF.

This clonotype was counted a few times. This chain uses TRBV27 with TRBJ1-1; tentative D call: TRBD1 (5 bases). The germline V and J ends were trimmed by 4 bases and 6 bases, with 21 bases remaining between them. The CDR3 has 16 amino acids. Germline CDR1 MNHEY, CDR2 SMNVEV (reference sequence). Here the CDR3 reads CASSSFRVGVKAEAFF. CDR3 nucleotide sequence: TGTGCCAGCAGTTCTTTTAGGGTAGGGGTAAAAGCTGAAGCTTTCTTT.

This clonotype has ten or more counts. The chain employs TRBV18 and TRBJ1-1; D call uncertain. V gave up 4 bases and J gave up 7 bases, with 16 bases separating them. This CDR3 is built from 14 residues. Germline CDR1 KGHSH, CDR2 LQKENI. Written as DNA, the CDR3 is TGTGCCAGCTCACGTGGGGAGGGTGATGGTGAAGCTTTCTTT. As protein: CASSRGEGDGEAFF.

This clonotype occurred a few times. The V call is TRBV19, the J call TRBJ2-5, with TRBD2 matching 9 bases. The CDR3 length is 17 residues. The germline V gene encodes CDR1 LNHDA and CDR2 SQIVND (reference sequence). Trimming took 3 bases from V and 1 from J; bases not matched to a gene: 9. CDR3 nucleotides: TGTGCCAGTAGTATCACCCACCTAGCGGGACTCCAAGAGACCCAGTACTTC. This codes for CASSITHLAGLQETQYF.

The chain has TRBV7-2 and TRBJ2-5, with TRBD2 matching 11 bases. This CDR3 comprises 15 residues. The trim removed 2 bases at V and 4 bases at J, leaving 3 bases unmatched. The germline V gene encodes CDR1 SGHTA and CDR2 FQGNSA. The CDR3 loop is CASSLLAGGAETQYF. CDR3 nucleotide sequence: TGTGCCAGCAGCTTACTAGCGGGAGGAGCAGAGACCCAGTACTTC.

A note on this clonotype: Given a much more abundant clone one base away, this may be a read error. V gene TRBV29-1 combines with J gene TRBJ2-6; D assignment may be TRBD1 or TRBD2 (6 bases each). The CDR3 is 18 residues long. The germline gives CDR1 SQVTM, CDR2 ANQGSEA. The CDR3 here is CSVESRGGLNSGANVLAF. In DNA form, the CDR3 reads TGCAGCGTTGAATCAAGAGGGGGACTGAACTCTGGGGCCAACGTCCTGGCTTTC.

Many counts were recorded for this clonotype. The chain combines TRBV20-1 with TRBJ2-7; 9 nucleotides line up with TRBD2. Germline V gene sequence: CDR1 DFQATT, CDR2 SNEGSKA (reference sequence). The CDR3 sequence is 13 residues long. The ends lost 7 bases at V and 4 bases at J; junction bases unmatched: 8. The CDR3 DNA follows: TGCAGTGTAGATTCTAGCGGGACTTACGAGCAGTACTTC. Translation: CSVDSSGTYEQYF.

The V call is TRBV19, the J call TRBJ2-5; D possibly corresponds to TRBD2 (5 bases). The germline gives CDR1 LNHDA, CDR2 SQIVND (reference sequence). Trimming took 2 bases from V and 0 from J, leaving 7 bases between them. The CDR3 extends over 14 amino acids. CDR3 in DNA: TGTGCCAGTAGTATAACGGGGAACCAAGAGACCCAGTACTTC. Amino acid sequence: CASSITGNQETQYF.

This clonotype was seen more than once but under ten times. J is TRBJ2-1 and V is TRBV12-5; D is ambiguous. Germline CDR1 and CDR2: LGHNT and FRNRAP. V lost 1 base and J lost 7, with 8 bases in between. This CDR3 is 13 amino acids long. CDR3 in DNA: TGTGCTAGTGGTTTGGGGGTGGGGAATGAGCAGTTCTTC. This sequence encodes CASGLGVGNEQFF.

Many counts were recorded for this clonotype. The DNA for the CDR3 is TGTGCCACCAGTGATTTCGGGCGAGGGAATGAGCAGTTCTTC. Translating gives CATSDFGRGNEQFF. The J gene is TRBJ2-1, the V gene TRBV24-1; D is perhaps TRBD2 (5 bases). V lost 1 base and J lost 7, with 10 bases in between. The germline gives CDR1 KGHDR, CDR2 SFDVKD. The CDR3 sequence is 14 residues long.

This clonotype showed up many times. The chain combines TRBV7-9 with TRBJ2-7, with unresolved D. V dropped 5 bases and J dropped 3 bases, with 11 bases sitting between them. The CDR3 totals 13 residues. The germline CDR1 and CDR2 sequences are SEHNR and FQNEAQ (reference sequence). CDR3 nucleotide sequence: TGTGCCAGCAGCACGGACGCGAACTACGAGCAGTACTTC. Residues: CASSTDANYEQYF.

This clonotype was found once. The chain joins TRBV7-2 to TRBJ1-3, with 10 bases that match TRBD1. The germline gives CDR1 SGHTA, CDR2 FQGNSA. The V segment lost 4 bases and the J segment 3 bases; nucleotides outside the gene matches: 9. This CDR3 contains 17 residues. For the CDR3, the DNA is TGTGCCAGCAGCTGGGCCGGGACAGGGGAATTTGGAAACACCATATATTTT. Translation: CASSWAGTGEFGNTIYF.